Below, one T cell receptor (beta chain) is given with its context. Its antigen specificity is not known. No much larger clone is present one base from it, and per-base qualities are unavailable. Collaborating institutions collected whole blood in K2EDTA tubes following their own protocols. For TCRbeta analysis, collaborators shipped samples as frozen whole blood, isolated PBMCs, or DNA extracted from either of those sample types. This entry comes from a study of blood T cell repertoires in COVID-19 (dated by TCRdb to 2020 to 2021). General notes on the study: Samples from collaborators originated in the United States, Italy and Spain and spanned both the acute and convalescent phases of COVID-19. The repertoires were released in a freely available public database intended as a resource for research on the immune response to SARS-CoV-2. Subjects who had been exposed to COVID-19, were actively infected with it, or had recovered from it provided the deeply sampled blood TCRbeta repertoires that made up the dataset. Where available, HLA class I and class II types were taken from metadata supplied by the sample provider and were not determined by assay-based typing. Nearly every sample came with metadata listing a de-identified subject ID, COVID-19 status, age in years and sex. The prospective study material was composed of cDNA or gDNA derived from T cells, B-cell-depleted T cells, or PBMCs. Samples came from the ongoing ImmuneRACE study (first 160 participants) plus 1,254 subjects from 6 global collaborators. The full study reports these points: The amount of clinical and demographic metadata varied by source and participant and was provided uncurated.

The CDR3 starts with the cysteine, ends with the phenylalanine, and has 12 residues. Only the CDR3 region is kept as DNA, spanning 36 bases read in frame from base 1. Here V drops 6 bases and J drops 8 bases, and the junction holds 6 bases not matched to any gene. TCRbeta CDR3 regions were amplified from genomic DNA by means of the immunoSEQ Assay, a bias-controlled multiplex PCR. Under the source paper's analysis protocol: Within the assay, amplification of reference gene primers was used to estimate how many nucleated cells each sample contained. To quantify the absolute abundance of each unique TCRbeta CDR3 rearrangement, sequence reads were collapsed and filtered. Productive Simpson clonality was computed per sample as the square root of Simpson's diversity index over productive rearrangements. TCRdb holds this immuneACCESS table with in-frame rearrangements only. Some clones are missing; in checked studies, unresolved V genes explain under half, and the rest has no known cause. V, J and clone size are taken as reported in that table, and D and trimming were inferred from the DNA itself. The sample yields some 40,000 clones; approximately 91% were counted once. The ten top clones hold approximately 2.4% of the sample.

Sequenced: peripheral blood. The chain was built from TRBV12-3 or TRBV12-4 and TRBJ1-2, with 7 junctional bases fitting TRBD1. This receptor was taken from a human donor in a cohort sampled during active COVID-19. The encoded CDR3 is CASRGTEEGYTF. The nucleotide sequence reads TGTGCCAGCAGGGGGACAGAGGAAGGCTACACCTTC.